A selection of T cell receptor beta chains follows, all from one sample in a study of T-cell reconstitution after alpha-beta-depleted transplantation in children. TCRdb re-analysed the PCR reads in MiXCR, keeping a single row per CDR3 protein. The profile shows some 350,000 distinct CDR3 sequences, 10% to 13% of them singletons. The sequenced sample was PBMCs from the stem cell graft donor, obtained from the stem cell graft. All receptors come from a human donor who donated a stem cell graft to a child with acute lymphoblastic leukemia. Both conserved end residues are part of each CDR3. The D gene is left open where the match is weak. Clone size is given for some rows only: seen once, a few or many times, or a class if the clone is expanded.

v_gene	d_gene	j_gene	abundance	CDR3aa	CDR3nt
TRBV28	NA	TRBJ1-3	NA	CASSLPQVSFSGNTIYF	TGTGCCAGCAGTTTACCACAGGTTTCCTTCTCTGGAAACACCATATATTTT
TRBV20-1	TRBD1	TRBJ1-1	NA	CSGRAGTGPEAFF	TGCAGTGGTAGGGCCGGGACAGGGCCTGAAGCTTTCTTT
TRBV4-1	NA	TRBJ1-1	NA	CASSQEGVSDTEAFF	TGCGCCAGCAGCCAAGAGGGGGTGTCGGACACTGAAGCTTTCTTT
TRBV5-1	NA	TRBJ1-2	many	CATPRAEYYGYTF	TGCGCCACCCCTCGGGCAGAATACTATGGCTACACCTTC
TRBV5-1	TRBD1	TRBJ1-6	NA	CASSLEQGGASPLHF	TGCGCCAGCAGCTTGGAACAGGGGGGCGCTTCACCCCTCCACTTT
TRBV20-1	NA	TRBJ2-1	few	CSACPTGHPYNEQFF	TGCAGTGCCTGCCCCACGGGGCACCCCTACAATGAGCAGTTCTTC
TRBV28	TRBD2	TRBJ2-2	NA	CASSQLAGEFAGELFF	TGTGCCAGCAGTCAGCTAGCGGGAGAGTTCGCCGGGGAGCTGTTTTTT
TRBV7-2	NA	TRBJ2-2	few	CASSLGRGRNTGELFF	TGTGCCAGCAGCTTAGGGAGGGGACGGAACACCGGGGAGCTGTTTTTT
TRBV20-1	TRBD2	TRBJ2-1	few	CSARQSGMGLHNEQFF	TGCAGTGCTAGGCAAAGCGGGATGGGTTTGCACAATGAGCAGTTCTTC
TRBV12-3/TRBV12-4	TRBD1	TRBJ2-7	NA	CASSGLGTARLF	TGTGCCAGCAGTGGACTCGGGACAGCCCGTCTTTTC
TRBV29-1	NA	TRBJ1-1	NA	CSAEEDTNTEAFF	TGCAGCGCCGAGGAGGATACGAACACTGAAGCTTTCTTT
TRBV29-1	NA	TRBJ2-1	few	CSVVAPLAGSLQYNEQFF	TGCAGCGTTGTAGCCCCTCTGGCGGGATCCCTACAATACAATGAGCAGTTCTTC
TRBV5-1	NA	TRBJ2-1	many	CASSTESSYNEQFF	TGCGCCAGCAGCACGGAGAGCTCCTACAATGAGCAGTTCTTC
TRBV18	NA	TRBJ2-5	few	CASSPPKEPSLQETQYF	TGTGCCAGCTCACCACCGAAGGAACCTAGCTTGCAAGAGACCCAGTACTTC
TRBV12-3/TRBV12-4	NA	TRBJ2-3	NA	CASSQGERSTDTQYF	TGTGCCAGCAGTCAGGGTGAGAGGAGCACAGATACGCAGTATTTT
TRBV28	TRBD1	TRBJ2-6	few	CASNSIGTGGSSGANVLTF	TGTGCCAGTAATTCCATCGGGACAGGGGGGAGCTCTGGGGCCAACGTCCTGACTTTC
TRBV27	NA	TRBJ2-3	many	CASRPGGWRLSTDTQYF	TGTGCCAGCAGGCCAGGGGGGTGGCGTCTTAGCACAGATACGCAGTATTTT
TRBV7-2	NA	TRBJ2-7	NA	CASSLEGLEQYF	TGTGCCAGCAGCTTGGAAGGACTTGAGCAGTACTTC
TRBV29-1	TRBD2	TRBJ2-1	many	CSVEDGTSGRAGYNEQFF	TGCAGCGTTGAAGATGGGACTAGCGGGAGGGCCGGCTACAATGAGCAGTTCTTC
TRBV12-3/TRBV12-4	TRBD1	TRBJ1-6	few	CASSLWRQGVRSPLHF	TGTGCCAGCAGTTTATGGCGGCAGGGGGTTCGTTCACCCCTCCACTTT
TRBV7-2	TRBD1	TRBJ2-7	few	CASSWGQGGYEQYF	TGTGCCAGCAGCTGGGGACAGGGGGGCTACGAGCAGTACTTC
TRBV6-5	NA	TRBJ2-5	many	CASSYPDSQETQYF	TGTGCCAGCAGTTACCCGGACAGTCAGGAGACCCAGTACTTC
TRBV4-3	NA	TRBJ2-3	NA	CASSQEARDTQYF	TGCGCCAGCAGCCAAGAAGCTCGAGATACGCAGTATTTT
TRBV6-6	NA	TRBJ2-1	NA	CASSYSSTGQFF	TGTGCCAGCAGTTACTCGTCGACAGGGCAGTTCTTC
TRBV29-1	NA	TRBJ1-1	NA	CSAADGMNTEAFF	TGCAGCGCAGCGGACGGCATGAACACTGAAGCTTTCTTT
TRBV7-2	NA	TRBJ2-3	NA	CASSYPHPPRADTQYF	TGTGCCAGCAGCTATCCTCACCCTCCCCGCGCAGATACGCAGTATTTT
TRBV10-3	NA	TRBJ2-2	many	CAIKGDSDTGELFF	TGTGCCATCAAAGGGGACTCAGACACCGGGGAGCTGTTTTTT
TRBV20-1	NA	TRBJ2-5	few	CSASGHAETQYF	TGCAGTGCCTCTGGACATGCGGAGACCCAGTACTTC
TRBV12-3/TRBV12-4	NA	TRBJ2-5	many	CASSLSLEDQETQYF	TGTGCCAGCAGTTTAAGTTTGGAAGACCAAGAGACCCAGTACTTC
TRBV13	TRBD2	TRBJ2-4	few	CASSSHLTSGVAKNIQYF	TGTGCCAGCAGCTCCCATTTGACTAGCGGGGTAGCCAAAAACATTCAGTACTTC
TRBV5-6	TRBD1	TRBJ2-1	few	CASSFGTGHEQFF	TGTGCCAGCAGCTTCGGGACAGGGCATGAGCAGTTCTTC
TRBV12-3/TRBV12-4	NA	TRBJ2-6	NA	CASSPWGTGANVLTF	TGTGCCAGCAGTCCCTGGGGTACTGGGGCCAACGTCCTGACTTTC
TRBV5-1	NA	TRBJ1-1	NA	CASSSTPGAPEAFF	TGCGCCAGCAGCTCGACTCCCGGGGCCCCTGAAGCTTTCTTT
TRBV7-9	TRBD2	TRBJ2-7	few	CASSAQTSGSLGEQYF	TGTGCCAGCAGCGCCCAGACTAGCGGGAGTCTCGGCGAGCAGTACTTC
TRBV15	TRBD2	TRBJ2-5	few	CATSTDMGLARETQYF	TGTGCCACCAGCACCGACATGGGACTAGCTAGAGAGACCCAGTACTTC
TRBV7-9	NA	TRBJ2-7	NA	CASSRSAEQYF	TGTGCCAGCAGCCGGTCCGCCGAGCAGTACTTC
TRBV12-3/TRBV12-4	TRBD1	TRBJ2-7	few	CASRGGQGRFVEQYF	TGTGCCAGCAGGGGCGGACAGGGAAGATTCGTCGAGCAGTACTTC
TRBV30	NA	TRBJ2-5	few	CAWSVLLGQETQYF	TGTGCCTGGAGTGTATTACTAGGTCAAGAGACCCAGTACTTC
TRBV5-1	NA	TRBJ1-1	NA	CASSLGDLPPGDTEAFF	TGCGCCAGCAGCTTGGGTGACCTCCCCCCAGGGGACACTGAAGCTTTCTTT
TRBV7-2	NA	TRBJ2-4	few	CASSLSGNIQYF	TGTGCCAGCAGCTTATCGGGAAACATTCAGTACTTC
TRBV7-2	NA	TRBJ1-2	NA	CASSLAVGGAMGYTF	TGTGCCAGCAGCTTAGCCGTGGGGGGCGCGATGGGCTACACCTTC
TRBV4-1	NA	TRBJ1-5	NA	CASSPGGVNQPQHF	TGCGCCAGCAGCCCCGGGGGAGTCAATCAGCCCCAGCATTTT
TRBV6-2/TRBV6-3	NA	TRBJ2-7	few	CASSYSPALTYGGAIGEQYF	TGTGCCAGCAGTTACTCCCCCGCCCTTACATACGGAGGTGCAATTGGAGAGCAGTACTTC
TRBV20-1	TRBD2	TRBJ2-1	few	CSARDLGLASYNEQFF	TGCAGTGCTAGAGATTTGGGACTAGCGAGTTACAATGAGCAGTTCTTC
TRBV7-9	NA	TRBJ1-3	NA	CASSLSTSSGNTIYF	TGTGCCAGCAGCTTATCCACCAGCTCTGGAAACACCATATATTTT
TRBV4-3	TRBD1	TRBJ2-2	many	CASSQDLIRGQGGNTGELFF	TGCGCCAGCAGCCAAGATCTAATCAGAGGACAGGGTGGAAACACCGGGGAGCTGTTTTTT
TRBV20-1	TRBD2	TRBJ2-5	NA	CSARYPGSGRETQYF	TGCAGTGCTCGCTACCCTGGGAGCGGGAGAGAGACCCAGTACTTC
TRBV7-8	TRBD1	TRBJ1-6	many	CASSLGGQGSPLHF	TGTGCCAGCAGCTTAGGAGGACAGGGCTCACCCCTCCACTTT
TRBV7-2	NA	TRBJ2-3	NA	CASSLNGLTDTQYF	TGTGCCAGCAGCTTAAACGGACTCACAGATACGCAGTATTTT
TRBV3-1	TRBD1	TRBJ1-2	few	CASSQVLGGNYGYTF	TGTGCCAGCAGCCAAGTTTTAGGGGGCAACTATGGCTACACCTTC
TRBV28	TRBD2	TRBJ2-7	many	CASSFDGLAGAYEQYF	TGTGCCAGCAGTTTCGATGGACTAGCGGGAGCCTACGAGCAGTACTTC
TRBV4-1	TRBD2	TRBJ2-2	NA	CASRRLAGTNTGELFF	TGCGCCAGCAGAAGACTAGCGGGTACGAACACCGGGGAGCTGTTTTTT
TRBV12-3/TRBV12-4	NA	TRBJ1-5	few	CASSREVDQPQHF	TGTGCCAGCAGTAGGGAGGTGGATCAGCCCCAGCATTTT
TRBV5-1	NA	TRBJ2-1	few	CASSSGGTVQFF	TGCGCCAGCAGTTCCGGTGGGACCGTGCAGTTCTTC
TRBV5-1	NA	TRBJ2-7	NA	CASSSRDPSYEQYF	TGCGCCAGCAGCTCCCGGGACCCAAGCTACGAGCAGTACTTC
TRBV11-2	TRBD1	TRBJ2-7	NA	CASSYTGGLSYEQYF	TGTGCCAGCAGCTACACAGGGGGCCTGTCCTACGAGCAGTACTTC
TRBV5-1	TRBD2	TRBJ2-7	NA	CASSLPSASGSDEQYF	TGCGCCAGCAGCTTACCCTCGGCTAGCGGGAGCGACGAGCAGTACTTC